What follows is one T cell receptor (beta chain) and its context. Its antigen is currently unknown. The record originates from a study of T cells after yellow fever vaccination. Study-level findings and limits: Abundant bulk-population clonotypes could contaminate the FACS-sorted repertoires.

One entry per CDR3 protein results from TCRdb running MiXCR on the 5' RACE reads. The data hold about 99,000 distinct CDR3 sequences, with approximately 5.5% observed a single time. Germline CDR1 reads SEHNR; CDR2 reads FQNEAQ (reference sequence). The CDR3 loop spans 16 amino acids. J was trimmed by 3 bases and V by 4 bases; bases with no gene match: 9. The sample in question was CD8+ T cells sorted from PBMCs, obtained 10 days after the yellow fever booster vaccination. The J gene is TRBJ2-7, the V gene TRBV7-9; 10 bases agree with TRBD2. The receptor's source is a young man who received the YFV17D yellow fever vaccine. The CDR3 is CASSWSSGGALYEQYF. The DNA of the CDR3 is TGTGCCAGCAGCTGGTCAAGCGGGGGGGCCCTCTACGAGCAGTACTTC.